The subject of this entry is one TCR beta chain. The antigen remains undetermined. Here immunoSEQ multiplex PCR was the method, and the copy in TCRdb shows in-frame clones only, minus some. Of over 850,000 clones in the sample, around 82% were seen once. The CDR3 is 16 residues long. The V gene's germline CDR1 is MDHEN and CDR2 SYDVKM. The V and J ends lost 4 bases and 0 bases respectively, with 13 bases between them. This sample was taken from a study of shared clonotypes between healthy human individuals. About the research overall: Each donor contributed plates that comprised three CD4 naive, three CD4 memory, two CD8 naive and one CD8 memory. Findings and limits, study-wide: An effect of sequencing depth on clonotype sharing among donors was expected. Clonotypes that were shared across a few donors made up around 5% of naive CD4 clonotypes.

The TCR originated in a young man in good health. Some clones in this sample may be carry-over from other donors' samples. Input material: memory CD4+ T cells from PBMCs. As to subset: CD45RA-negative fraction. The rearrangement links TRBV28 to TRBJ2-4, with D maybe TRBD1 (6 bases). The CDR3 DNA sequence: TGTGCCAGCAGTTCTGCCGGGACACTAGCCAAAAACATTCAGTACTTC. Translated: CASSSAGTLAKNIQYF.